This T cell receptor beta chain originates from a study of control samples from healthy donors and cancer patients. Profiled with immunoSEQ multiplex PCR; TCRdb holds only in-frame clones, not every one. The sample contains 150,000 to 160,000 clones, over 90% of which appear only once. V shed 5 bases and J shed 5 bases, with 16 bases lying between them. In germline, CDR1 is MGHRA, CDR2 YSYEKL. The CDR3 runs 14 residues. This TCR was sampled from a man aged 45-65 years in good health. The sample comprised blood. The chain has TRBV4-1 and TRBJ2-7; tentatively, D is TRBD1 (6 bases). CDR3 in amino acids: CASSYRQVQDEQYF. The DNA of the CDR3 is TGCGCCAGCAGCTACAGACAGGTCCAAGACGAGCAGTACTTC.